These 20 T cell receptor beta chains came from one sample sequenced in a study of OX40 agonist ivuxolimab in advanced cancers. Sequenced by immunoSEQ multiplex PCR; TCRdb stores in-frame clones only, minus some. The sample has 55,000 to 90,000 clones, 86% seen once; the top ten hold more than 2.5%. Material: CD4+ or CD8+ T cells sorted from blood, obtained in a trial of the OX40 agonist ivuxolimab. Receptor source: an adult with an advanced solid tumor such as melanoma, head and neck, liver or kidney cancer.

The chain couples TRBV5-1 to TRBJ1-2; D is ambiguous. The germline V gene encodes CDR1 SGHRS and CDR2 YFSETQ. Trimming took 0 bases from V and 4 from J, leaving 22 bases between them. The CDR3 spans 18 residues. The CDR3 DNA sequence: TGCGCCAGCAGCTTGGGGCTTTTCGGCCCTCACGAAGGCTATGGCTACACCTTC. Its translation is CASSLGLFGPHEGYGYTF. Combining the CDR3 with reference TRBV5-1 and TRBJ1-2 gives the whole variable domain KAGVTQTPRYLIKTRGQQVTLSCSPISGHRSVSWYQQTPGQGLQFLFEYFSETQRNKGNFPGRFSGRQFSNSRSEMNVSTLELGDSALYLCASSLGLFGPHEGYGYTFGSGTRLTVV.

V and J are TRBV10-3 and TRBJ1-4, with 8 bases aligning to TRBD1. V gave up 0 bases and J gave up 8 bases; unmatched junction bases: 5. From germline, CDR1 is ENHRY and CDR2 SYGVKD. CDR3 length: 15 residues. CDR3 amino acids: CAISESPTGEEKLFF. The CDR3 DNA sequence: TGTGCCATCAGTGAGTCCCCGACAGGGGAGGAAAAACTGTTTTTT.

This sequence joins TRBV29-1 and TRBJ2-3; tentatively, D is TRBD2 (5 bases). The germline V gene encodes CDR1 SQVTM and CDR2 ANQGSEA. The CDR3 is 15 amino acids. With 6 bases removed from V and 1 base from J, the gap between germline ends came to 17 bases. This CDR3 reads CSVSSGGWGTDTQYF. DNA of the CDR3: TGCAGCGTGTCTTCCGGCGGGTGGGGCACAGATACGCAGTATTTT.

The V gene is TRBV27, the J gene TRBJ1-1, with D tentatively TRBD1 (5 bases). Germline V gene data show CDR1 as MNHEY and CDR2 as SMNVEV (reference sequence). V shed 5 bases and J shed 6 bases, with 22 bases lying between them. The CDR3 has 16 amino acids. In nucleotides, the CDR3 is TGTGCCAGCAGTCCTCTTACCCCCCAGGGCCTTGCTGAAGCTTTCTTT. This translates into CASSPLTPQGLAEAFF.

The chain combines TRBV28 with TRBJ2-6; D unclear. With 5 bases removed from V and 0 bases from J, the gap between germline ends came to 11 bases. The germline V gene encodes CDR1 MDHEN and CDR2 SYDVKM. The CDR3 runs to 16 residues. DNA of the CDR3: TGTGCCAGCAGTCCTCGACGGAGCTCTGGGGCCAACGTCCTGACTTTC. Protein sequence: CASSPRRSSGANVLTF.

The chain combines TRBV28 with TRBJ2-5; D may be TRBD2 (6 bases). V was pared by 5 bases and J by 2 bases, with 12 bases between. The CDR3 covers 14 residues. Germline CDR1 MDHEN, CDR2 SYDVKM. CDR3 amino acids: CASSGGTSQETQYF. Here the CDR3 DNA reads TGTGCCAGCAGTGGCGGGACGTCTCAAGAGACCCAGTACTTC.

Here the CDR3 DNA reads TGCGCCAGCAGCTTGGACCAGGGTGGGAATTCACCCCTCCACTTT. It encodes CASSLDQGGNSPLHF. The chain employs TRBV5-1 and TRBJ1-6, with D possibly matching TRBD1 (5 bases). Looked up from germline, CDR1 is SGHRS and CDR2 is YFSETQ. Trimming left V 0 bases short and J 7 bases short, with 11 bases between. The CDR3 is 15 amino acids.

The chain uses TRBV18 and TRBJ1-3; tentative D call: TRBD1 (5 bases). Germline V gives CDR1 KGHSH, CDR2 LQKENI. Trimming stripped 3 bases from V and 2 bases from J, with 11 bases between. The CDR3 length is 15 residues. CDR3 protein: CASSPSTEAGNTIYF. As DNA, the CDR3 is TGTGCCAGCTCACCCTCGACAGAAGCTGGAAACACCATATATTTT.

The CDR3 is CASTLYEEVVRYTF. The CDR3, as DNA: TGTGCCAGCACCCTCTATGAGGAAGTCGTACGCTACACCTTC. The chain is built from TRBV5-4 and TRBJ1-2; D remains unclear. CDR3 length equals 14 residues. V shed 6 bases and J shed 9 bases, with 21 bases lying between them. The germline CDR1 and CDR2 sequences are SGHNT and YYREEE (reference sequence).

This chain links TRBV30 with TRBJ2-1; D not resolved. The CDR3 has 15 residues. Trimming took off 0 bases at V and 4 bases at J, with 13 bases between the two ends. Germline V CDR1 and CDR2: GTSNPN, SVGIG (reference sequence). The CDR3 region has the DNA TGTGCCTGGAGTGTAACAGCCCGACCTTACAATGAGCAGTTCTTC. Its translation: CAWSVTARPYNEQFF. The full variable domain, its missing parts supplied by reference TRBV30 and TRBJ2-1, is SQTIHQWPATLVQPVGSPLSLECTVEGTSNPNLYWYRQAAGRGLQLLFYSVGIGQISSEVPQNLSASRPQDRQFILSSKKLLLSDSGFYLCAWSVTARPYNEQFFGPGTRLTVL.

This chain uses TRBV19 with TRBJ1-5; D might be TRBD1 (6 bases). The V end was cut by 4 bases, the J end by 1 base, with 20 bases between. Germline lookup yields CDR1 LNHDA and CDR2 SQIVND (reference sequence). The CDR3 spans 18 residues. Here the CDR3 DNA reads TGTGCCAGTAGTAGATCCTCCGGGACAAGGGGCAGCAATCAGCCCCAGCATTTT. Protein: CASSRSSGTRGSNQPQHF.

This clone came up a few times. This rearrangement joins TRBV2 to TRBJ2-3; TRBD1 or TRBD2 may be the D gene (7 bases each). The germline V gene encodes CDR1 SNHLY and CDR2 FYNNEI. V was trimmed by 9 bases and J by 3 bases, leaving 13 bases between them. This CDR3 comprises 13 residues. CDR3 DNA sequence: TGTGCCAGTGGGAGGGGGCGGACAGATACGCAGTATTTT. Translated: CASGRGRTDTQYF.

The chain recombines TRBV12-5 with TRBJ2-2; possible D gene TRBD1, 6 bases. From germline, CDR1 is LGHNT and CDR2 FRNRAP. The CDR3 runs 15 residues. Trimming took off 4 bases at V and 7 bases at J, with 16 bases between the two ends. CDR3 loop: CASGSIRTEGGELFF. CDR3 bases: TGTGCTAGTGGTTCGATCAGGACAGAAGGCGGGGAGCTGTTTTTT.

V and J are TRBV2 and TRBJ1-3; possible D gene TRBD1, 6 bases. V gave up 4 bases and J gave up 0 bases, with 13 bases separating them. Germline V gives CDR1 SNHLY, CDR2 FYNNEI. The CDR3 consists of 16 residues. CDR3 DNA: TGTGCCAGCAGTGTGATTGGGGGCCCCTCTGGAAACACCATATATTTT. Translated: CASSVIGGPSGNTIYF.

The chain employs TRBV2 and TRBJ1-1; D call uncertain. Trimming removed 6 bases at V and 0 bases at J, with 11 bases between. The CDR3 sequence is 14 residues long. The germline CDR1 and CDR2 sequences are SNHLY and FYNNEI. The CDR3 spells CASRPVRLNTEAFF. The DNA of the CDR3 is TGTGCCAGCAGACCCGTCAGGCTGAACACTGAAGCTTTCTTT.

CDR3 sequence: CASSPDGRTPLHF. In DNA, the CDR3 is TGTGCCAGCAGCCCCGATGGCCGAACACCCCTCCACTTT. This sequence joins TRBV6-5 and TRBJ1-6; D is unresolved. Germline V gene lookup returns CDR1 MNHEY and CDR2 SVGAGI. Trimming took off 6 bases at V and 11 bases at J, with 14 bases between the two ends. The CDR3 runs 13 residues.

The rearrangement joins TRBV2 to TRBJ1-2; no definite D call. V was clipped by 5 bases and J by 2 bases, with 9 bases between them. This CDR3 comprises 13 residues. The germline gives CDR1 SNHLY, CDR2 FYNNEI. The CDR3 DNA reads TGTGCCAGCAGTATACAGTCAAACTATGGCTACACCTTC. It is translated as CASSIQSNYGYTF.

This clone was seen more than once but under ten times. The chain carries TRBV7-8 and TRBJ2-2; D is unresolved. The CDR3 spans 15 residues. From germline, CDR1 is SGHVS and CDR2 FQNEAQ. V lost 5 bases and J lost 3, with 13 bases in between. This CDR3 is CASSPRVPDTGELFF. The CDR3 DNA sequence: TGTGCCAGCAGCCCAAGGGTTCCGGACACCGGGGAGCTGTTTTTT.

This clone was detected once. V is TRBV6-5 and J is TRBJ1-2; tentatively, D is TRBD1 (5 bases). There are 13 residues in the CDR3. The germline gives CDR1 MNHEY, CDR2 SVGAGI. V lost 2 bases to trimming and J lost 4 bases, with 8 bases between them. The CDR3 spells CASSYGRVYGYTF. The CDR3 DNA follows: TGTGCCAGCAGTTACGGCAGGGTCTATGGCTACACCTTC.

The chain employs TRBV28 and TRBJ1-4; tentative D call: TRBD1 (5 bases). This CDR3 has 15 residues. Germline V gives CDR1 MDHEN, CDR2 SYDVKM. V gave up 6 bases and J gave up 4 bases, with 15 bases separating them. This CDR3 is CASSPPGLFNEKLFF. CDR3 in DNA: TGTGCCAGCAGCCCCCCGGGACTGTTTAATGAAAAACTGTTTTTT. Full variable domain (rest looked up from reference TRBV28 and TRBJ1-4): DVKVTQSSRYLVKRTGEKVFLECVQDMDHENMFWYRQDPGLGLRLIYFSYDVKMKEKGDIPEGYSVSREKKERFSLILESASTNQTSMYLCASSPPGLFNEKLFFGSGTQLSVL.